This T cell receptor (beta chain) derives from a study of circulating CD8 cells and anti-PD-1 response in melanoma. Study overall: Nivolumab was given intravenously at 3 mg/kg every 2 weeks. Of approximately 13 patients, seven got anti-PD-1 first and six had prior therapy. Findings and caveats of the study: Previously treated and treatment-naive patients were pooled together. Generally, no replicate experiments were performed.

From live CD3+CD8+TCRalphabeta+ cells, four PD-1 and/or TIGIT subsets were sorted. The CDR3 runs to 12 residues. V shed 0 bases and J shed 5 bases, with 2 bases lying between them. Germline V gene lookup returns CDR1 MNHEY and CDR2 SVGAGI. This clonotype is large by share. Its antigen remains unknown. Each library started from 15 ng of total RNA using the QIAseq Immune Repertoire TCR panel. TCRdb reanalysed the reads using MiXCR and keeps one entry per CDR3 protein. The sample records roughly 1,100 distinct CDR3 sequences, approximately 9% being singletons. The input for sequencing was CD8+ T cells from PBMCs, taken at baseline or after one month of anti-PD-1 therapy (not recorded which). The source of this sequence is a human donor with melanoma. The J gene is TRBJ2-1, the V gene TRBV6-5; D is unclear. For the CDR3, the DNA is TGTGCCAGCAGTTACTCTAACAATGAGCAGTTCTTC. The encoded protein is CASSYSNNEQFF.